This passage covers 2 T cell receptor beta chains from one sample sequenced in a study of blood T cell repertoires in COVID-19. Sequencing was performed with immunoSEQ multiplex PCR; in TCRdb, only in-frame clones are kept and a portion is missing. The table has some 400,000 clones, roughly nine tenths seen once. Sequencing used PBMCs or T cells enriched from blood (not recorded which). The receptors stem from a woman in her thirties or forties who had been exposed to COVID-19.

This chain uses TRBV19 with TRBJ1-6; a weak D match, TRBD1 (5 bases). The V gene's germline CDR1 is LNHDA and CDR2 SQIVND (reference sequence). Trimming pared 4 bases from V and 0 bases from J, leaving 19 bases between. The CDR3 has 19 amino acids. The DNA of the CDR3 is TGTGCCAGTAGTAGCCGACCGGGACTCCCGAGCTCCTATAATTCACCCCTCCACTTT. Encoded protein: CASSSRPGLPSSYNSPLHF.

The J gene is TRBJ1-1, the V gene TRBV18, with D possibly TRBD1 on 6 matching bases. Germline lookup yields CDR1 KGHSH and CDR2 LQKENI. Trimming left V 3 bases short and J 11 bases short, with 16 bases between. The CDR3 spans 13 residues. The CDR3 DNA reads TGTGCCAGCTCACCCTCCGCAGCCCAGGGGGCTTTCTTT. Amino acids: CASSPSAAQGAFF.